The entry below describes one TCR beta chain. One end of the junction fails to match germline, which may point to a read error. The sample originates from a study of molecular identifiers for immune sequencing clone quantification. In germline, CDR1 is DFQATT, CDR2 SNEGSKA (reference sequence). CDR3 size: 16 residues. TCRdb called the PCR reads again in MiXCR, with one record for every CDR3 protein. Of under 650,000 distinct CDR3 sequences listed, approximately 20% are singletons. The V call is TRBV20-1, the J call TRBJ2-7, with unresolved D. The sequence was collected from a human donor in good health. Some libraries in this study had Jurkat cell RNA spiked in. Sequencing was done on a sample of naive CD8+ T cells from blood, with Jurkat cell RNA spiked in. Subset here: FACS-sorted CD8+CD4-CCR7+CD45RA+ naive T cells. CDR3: CCARDPGQWSSYEQYF. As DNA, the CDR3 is TGCTGTGCTAGAGATCCCGGCCAGTGGAGCTCCTACGAGCAGTACTTC.